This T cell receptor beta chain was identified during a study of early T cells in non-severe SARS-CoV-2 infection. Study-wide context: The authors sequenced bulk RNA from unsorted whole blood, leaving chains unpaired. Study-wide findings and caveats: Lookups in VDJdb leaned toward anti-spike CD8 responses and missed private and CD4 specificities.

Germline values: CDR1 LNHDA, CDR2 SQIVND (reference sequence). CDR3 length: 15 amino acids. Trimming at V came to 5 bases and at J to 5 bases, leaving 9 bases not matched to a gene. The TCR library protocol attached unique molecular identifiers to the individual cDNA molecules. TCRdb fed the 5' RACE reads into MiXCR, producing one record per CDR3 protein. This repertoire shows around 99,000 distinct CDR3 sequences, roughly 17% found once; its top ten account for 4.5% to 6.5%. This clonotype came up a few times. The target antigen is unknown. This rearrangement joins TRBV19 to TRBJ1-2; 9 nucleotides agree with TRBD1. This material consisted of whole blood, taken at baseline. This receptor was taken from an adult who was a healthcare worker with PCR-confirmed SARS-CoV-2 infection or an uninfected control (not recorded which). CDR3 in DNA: TGTGCCAGTAGTTCCTTCGCACAGGGGGCATATGGCTACACCTTC. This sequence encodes CASSSFAQGAYGYTF. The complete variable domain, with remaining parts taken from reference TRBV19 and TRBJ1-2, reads DGGITQSPKYLFRKEGQNVTLSCEQNLNHDAMYWYRQDPGQGLRLIYYSQIVNDFQKGDIAEGYSVSREKKESFPLTVTSAQKNPTAFYLCASSSFAQGAYGYTFGSGTRLTVV.